Here is one T cell receptor beta chain with its context. The protocol was immunoSEQ multiplex PCR, while the TCRdb copy is restricted to in-frame clones and leaves out a portion. The sample gives 65,000 to 75,000 clones, around 80% of which show up once; about 12% is in the top ten. Trimming took 8 bases from V and 5 from J, leaving 7 bases between them. The CDR3 has 11 amino acids. CDR1 is SGHNT and CDR2 is YENEEA in the germline V gene. The sample comes from a study of blood T cell repertoires in COVID-19. Source material: peripheral blood. The chain links TRBV11-3 to TRBJ2-1; no definite D call. This TCR derives from a human donor in a cohort sampled during active COVID-19. CDR3 sequence (DNA): TGTGCCAGCCAGTACCACAATGAGCAGTTCTTC. Protein: CASQYHNEQFF.